This TCR beta chain stems from a study of T cells after somatic rescue of genetic block. Assay used: immunoSEQ multiplex PCR; TCRdb lists only in-frame clones, some missing. The data show 100,000 to 120,000 clones, around 90% seen once. Sequenced sample: peripheral blood mononuclear cells (PBMCs). The clonotype comes from a woman younger than 35.

CDR3 coding DNA: TGTGCCAGCAGTGACTCGAGCACAGGGACTTCACCCCTCCACTTT. It encodes CASSDSSTGTSPLHF. The rearrangement links TRBV6-4 to TRBJ1-6, with D possibly matching TRBD1 (6 bases). V dropped 0 bases and J dropped 9 bases, with 12 bases sitting between them. The germline CDR1 and CDR2 sequences are MRHNA and SNTAGT. The CDR3 spans 15 residues.